These 30 T cell receptor beta chains were all obtained from the same sample, sequenced in a study of blood T cell repertoires in COVID-19. Some clones are missing from TCRdb's copy, which holds only in-frame ones; the method was immunoSEQ multiplex PCR. The sample shows roughly 190,000 clones, roughly 84% of them seen only once. Sequenced material: PBMCs or T cells enriched from blood (not recorded which). The source is a young woman who had been exposed to COVID-19.

The chain couples TRBV2 to TRBJ2-1; 7 nucleotides match TRBD2. The V segment lost 9 bases and the J segment 5 bases; nucleotides outside the gene matches: 7. Per germline, CDR1 SNHLY and CDR2 FYNNEI. The CDR3 spans 13 residues. DNA of the CDR3: TGTGCCAGACGCCAGGGAGGGAACAATGAGCAGTTCTTC. Residues: CARRQGGNNEQFF. The full variable domain, rest sourced from reference TRBV2 and TRBJ2-1, is EPEVTQTPSHQVTQMGQEVILRCVPISNHLYFYWYRQILGQKVEFLVSFYNNEISEKSEIFDDQFSVERPDGSNFTLKIRSTKLEDSAMYFCARRQGGNNEQFFGPGTRLTVL.

This chain joins TRBV9 and TRBJ1-5; TRBD1 aligns across 7 bases. Losses at the gene ends were 3 bases for V and 5 bases for J; bases not matched to a gene: 5. In germline, CDR1 is SGDLS, CDR2 YYNGEE. The CDR3 sequence is 14 residues long. The CDR3 coding sequence is TGTGCCAGCAGCGACGGGACAGAACATCAGCCCCAGCATTTT. It codes for CASSDGTEHQPQHF.

The chain joins TRBV10-3 to TRBJ1-2; weak D call: TRBD1 (5 bases). There are 13 residues in the CDR3. The ends were cut back, 7 bases at V and 6 bases at J, with 15 bases in the middle. Germline lookup yields CDR1 ENHRY and CDR2 SYGVKD. As DNA, the CDR3 is TGTGCCATCACCCCTCTGATCAGGGATGGCTACACCTTC. It is translated as CAITPLIRDGYTF.

This clone was counted a single time. The chain employs TRBV10-1 and TRBJ1-1, with D unclear. This CDR3 has 15 amino acids. V dropped 0 bases and J dropped 5 bases, with 13 bases sitting between them. Germline V lookup: CDR1 WNHNN, CDR2 SYGVQD (reference sequence). CDR3 sequence: CASSESAGEGTEAFF. The CDR3 nucleotides are TGCGCCAGCAGTGAGTCGGCGGGCGAGGGTACTGAAGCTTTCTTT.

This chain uses TRBV3-1 (or the pseudogene TRBV3-2) with TRBJ1-1; maybe TRBD1 (5 bases). With 1 base removed from V and 2 bases from J, the gap between germline ends came to 11 bases. Germline-derived CDR1 and CDR2 are LGHDT and YNNKEL (reference sequence). The CDR3 extends over 15 amino acids. CDR3 in amino acids: CASSQAAGGNTEAFF. The CDR3 DNA reads as TGTGCCAGCAGCCAAGCAGCGGGGGGTAACACTGAAGCTTTCTTT.

The chain joins TRBV7-9 to TRBJ1-4; 8 bases match TRBD1. CDR3 length equals 15 residues. The germline gives CDR1 SEHNR, CDR2 FQNEAQ (reference sequence). V was pared by 5 bases and J by 8 bases, with 10 bases of the junction left unmatched. CDR3 protein: CASSNSRGRDEKLFF. The CDR3 coding sequence is TGTGCCAGCAGCAACAGCAGGGGGCGAGACGAAAAACTGTTTTTT.

The chain has TRBV29-1 and TRBJ2-3, with a possible D match to TRBD2 (7 bases). CDR3 length: 14 amino acids. Germline-derived CDR1 and CDR2 are SQVTM and ANQGSEA. The ends were cut back, 1 base at V and 5 bases at J, with 13 bases in the middle. The CDR3, as DNA: TGCAGCGTTGAAGCCTACGGGGGGCGAGATACGCAGTATTTT. This gives the protein CSVEAYGGRDTQYF.

The CDR3 protein is CASNSGGTGELFF. The CDR3 DNA reads as TGTGCCAGTAATAGCGGGGGGACCGGGGAGCTGTTTTTT. The V gene is TRBV2, the J gene TRBJ2-2; 10 bases match TRBD2. CDR1 and CDR2 (germline): SNHLY, FYNNEI. Germline trimming cut 9 bases from V and 5 bases from J; bases unmatched to any gene: 3. The CDR3 is made up of 13 amino acids.

This chain connects TRBV9 to TRBJ2-2, with D possibly being TRBD1 (5 bases). Looked up from germline, CDR1 is SGDLS and CDR2 is YYNGEE. CDR3 size: 15 residues. Trimming took off 3 bases at V and 2 bases at J, with 11 bases between the two ends. The CDR3 region is CASSESQGNTGELFF. The CDR3, as DNA: TGTGCCAGCAGCGAGTCCCAGGGAAACACCGGGGAGCTGTTTTTT. Complete variable domain (other parts from reference TRBV9 and TRBJ2-2): DSGVTQTPKHLITATGQRVTLRCSPRSGDLSVYWYQQSLDQGLQFLIQYYNGEERAKGNILERFSAQQFPDLHSELNLSSLELGDSALYFCASSESQGNTGELFFGEGSRLTVL.

This chain joins TRBV10-2 and TRBJ2-1, with no clear D. V shed 6 bases and J shed 10 bases, with 10 bases lying between them. The CDR3 has 11 amino acids. Germline V lookup: CDR1 WSHSY, CDR2 SAAADI. CDR3 amino acids: CASSPVLEQFF. The DNA for the CDR3 is TGCGCCAGCAGCCCCGTTTTGGAGCAGTTCTTC.

This clone was counted a single time. This chain uses TRBV2 with TRBJ2-1, with a possible D match to TRBD1 (5 bases). Germline V gene sequence: CDR1 SNHLY, CDR2 FYNNEI. The germline V and J ends were trimmed by 4 bases and 5 bases, with 9 bases remaining between them. This CDR3 comprises 13 residues. CDR3 sequence: CASSVLTDNEQFF. DNA for the CDR3: TGTGCCAGCAGTGTGCTGACAGACAATGAGCAGTTCTTC.

This clone has just a few counts. The chain recombines TRBV10-2 with TRBJ1-5, with 8 bases that match TRBD1. The junction had 7 bases not matched to a gene; V was cut back by 2 bases and J by 7 bases. The germline V gene has CDR1 WSHSY and CDR2 SAAADI. The CDR3 length is 15 residues. The CDR3 region is CASSERTGGRQPQHF. The CDR3 DNA follows: TGCGCCAGCAGTGAGCGTACAGGGGGACGACAGCCCCAGCATTTT.

The chain employs TRBV11-2 and TRBJ1-2; 10 bases agree with TRBD1. The V gene end was trimmed by 5 bases and the J gene end by 4 bases; junction bases not matched to a gene: 10. The germline V gene has CDR1 SGHAT and CDR2 FQNNGV. The CDR3 consists of 16 residues. The DNA for the CDR3 is TGTGCCAGCAGCCGTGAGACAGGGGGCATTAGCTATGGCTACACCTTC. Translating gives CASSRETGGISYGYTF.

The J gene is TRBJ2-1, the V gene TRBV27; 8 nucleotides match TRBD1. The CDR3 spans 13 residues. Germline V gene lookup returns CDR1 MNHEY and CDR2 SMNVEV (reference sequence). After removal of 6 bases from V and 9 bases from J, the junction contained 7 bases not matched to a gene. CDR3 coding DNA: TGTGCCAGCAGCGGACAGGGTCGAATTGAGCAGTTCTTC. Translating it yields CASSGQGRIEQFF.

The chain recombines TRBV5-6 with TRBJ1-3, with D possibly TRBD1 on 5 matching bases. This CDR3 is 18 amino acids long. Trimming took off 4 bases at V and 3 bases at J, with 23 bases between the two ends. The germline gives CDR1 SGHDT, CDR2 YYEEEE. CDR3 sequence (DNA): TGTGCCAGCAGCAAGGCCTTCCAGCCTCAGGGTTTTGGAAACACCATATATTTT. This gives the protein CASSKAFQPQGFGNTIYF.

This clone showed up just once. The chain combines TRBV7-6 with TRBJ1-5, with 7 nucleotides matching TRBD1. The germline CDR1 and CDR2 sequences are SGHVS and FNYEAQ. This CDR3 is built from 13 residues. V lost 5 bases, J lost 4 bases, and 2 bases stayed unmatched. The CDR3 DNA reads TGTGCCAGCAGCACGGACAGGAATCAGCCCCAGCATTTT. Translated, it gives CASSTDRNQPQHF.

J is TRBJ1-3 and V is TRBV5-4; no clear D. Germline V lookup: CDR1 SGHNT, CDR2 YYREEE (reference sequence). Trimming took off 0 bases at V and 3 bases at J, with 13 bases between the two ends. The CDR3 has 16 amino acids. The CDR3 nucleotides are TGTGCCAGCAGCTTGGATCGCCAGTCTCTTGGAAACACCATATATTTT. Its translation is CASSLDRQSLGNTIYF.

The rearrangement joins TRBV7-3 to TRBJ1-1; D is unresolved. This CDR3 is built from 14 residues. CDR1 and CDR2 from the germline V gene are SGHTA and FQGTGA. The germline V and J ends were trimmed by 5 bases and 5 bases, with 15 bases remaining between them. The CDR3 nucleotides are TGTGCCAGCAGCCTGAACGCCGGGATGACTGAAGCTTTCTTT. This sequence encodes CASSLNAGMTEAFF. The full variable domain, completed using reference TRBV7-3 and TRBJ1-1, is GAGVSQTPSNKVTEKGKYVELRCDPISGHTALYWYRQSLGQGPEFLIYFQGTGAADDSGLPNDRFFAVRPEGSVSTLKIQRTERGDSAVYLCASSLNAGMTEAFFGQGTRLTVV.

This clone turned up a few times. This chain uses TRBV5-4 with TRBJ2-3, with 8 positions matching TRBD2. This CDR3 has 15 amino acids. V gave up 4 bases and J gave up 5 bases; unmatched junction bases: 9. The germline gives CDR1 SGHNT, CDR2 YYREEE (reference sequence). The CDR3 spells CASSPNGGAKDTQYF. The CDR3 DNA sequence: TGTGCCAGCAGCCCGAACGGGGGGGCCAAAGATACGCAGTATTTT.

The chain employs TRBV27 and TRBJ2-1; tentative D call: TRBD2 (5 bases). The length of the CDR3 is 11 residues. V was pared by 6 bases and J by 10 bases, with 10 bases between. CDR1 is MNHEY and CDR2 is SMNVEV in the germline V gene (reference sequence). The DNA for the CDR3 is TGTGCCAGCAGCAATCCGGGAGAGCAGTTCTTC. Encoded protein: CASSNPGEQFF.

The chain uses TRBV9 and TRBJ1-1; no firm D call. The CDR3 is made up of 15 amino acids. Deletions cut 0 bases from V and 0 bases from J, with 9 bases between. Germline CDR1 reads SGDLS; CDR2 reads YYNGEE. The CDR3 DNA reads as TGTGCCAGCAGCGTAGAACCTCAGTTGAACACTGAAGCTTTCTTT. Protein: CASSVEPQLNTEAFF. The full variable domain, its missing parts supplied by reference TRBV9 and TRBJ1-1, is DSGVTQTPKHLITATGQRVTLRCSPRSGDLSVYWYQQSLDQGLQFLIQYYNGEERAKGNILERFSAQQFPDLHSELNLSSLELGDSALYFCASSVEPQLNTEAFFGQGTRLTVV.

The chain recombines TRBV28 with TRBJ2-3, with D perhaps TRBD1 (6 bases). V lost 10 bases and J 10 bases, leaving 18 bases between the germline ends. The CDR3 totals 12 residues. Germline loops: CDR1 MDHEN, CDR2 SYDVKM. CDR3 residues: CANQGTGSAQYF. CDR3 nucleotides: TGTGCCAACCAAGGCACAGGGTCTGCGCAGTATTTT.

The rearrangement links TRBV6-5 to TRBJ1-1, with D unresolved. V lost 6 bases to trimming and J lost 5 bases, with 13 bases between them. The germline V gene has CDR1 MNHEY and CDR2 SVGAGI. CDR3 length equals 13 residues. The CDR3 DNA reads TGTGCCAGCAGGGAGACGGAGTTTACTGAAGCTTTCTTT. Encoded protein: CASRETEFTEAFF.

The genes are TRBV7-2 and TRBJ2-1; 9 positions match TRBD1. CDR1 is SGHTA, CDR2 FQGNSA, per germline. V was clipped by 0 bases and J by 7 bases; unmatched bases: 7. CDR3 length: 16 amino acids. This chain's CDR3 is CASSLAGDRETNEQFF. CDR3 nucleotide sequence: TGTGCCAGCAGCTTAGCCGGGGACAGGGAAACGAATGAGCAGTTCTTC.

The chain uses TRBV18 and TRBJ1-1, with D tentatively TRBD1 (5 bases). Germline assignment: CDR1 KGHSH and CDR2 LQKENI. CDR3 size: 15 residues. V gave up 6 bases and J gave up 0 bases, with 14 bases separating them. As DNA, the CDR3 is TGTGCCAGCTCCCCAATACAGGAGCTGAACACTGAAGCTTTCTTT. Residues: CASSPIQELNTEAFF.

This sequence joins TRBV6-2 or TRBV6-3 and TRBJ1-2, with 8 bases fitting TRBD1. J lost 4 bases, V lost 4 bases, and 11 bases had no gene match. Germline V gene lookup returns CDR1 MNHEY and CDR2 SVGEGT. The CDR3 loop spans 16 amino acids. The CDR3 spells CASSSTGTGIFYGYTF. The CDR3 DNA sequence: TGTGCCAGCAGTTCCACCGGGACAGGAATTTTCTATGGCTACACCTTC.

V is TRBV11-2 and J is TRBJ1-2; TRBD1 might be the D (5 bases). In germline, CDR1 is SGHAT, CDR2 FQNNGV. The CDR3 is 16 residues long. V shed 1 base and J shed 1 base, with 13 bases lying between them. DNA of the CDR3: TGTGCCAGCAGCTTAGTTTGGACAATAGTTAACTATGGCTACACCTTC. Residues: CASSLVWTIVNYGYTF. Looking up the rest from reference TRBV11-2 and TRBJ1-2 gives the full variable domain: EAGVAQSPRYKIIEKRQSVAFWCNPISGHATLYWYQQILGQGPKLLIQFQNNGVVDDSQLPKDRFSAERLKGVDSTLKIQPAKLEDSAVYLCASSLVWTIVNYGYTFGSGTRLTVV.

Note on this clone: One end of the junction varies from germline; a read error may be responsible. DNA for the CDR3: TGTGCCAGCAGTTACTCGAAGGGGGCGTCGTTT. This translates into CASSYSKGASF. The rearrangement uses TRBV6-6 and TRBJ1-2, with TRBD1 matching 7 bases. The length of the CDR3 is 11 residues. The germline gives CDR1 MNHNY, CDR2 SVGAGI (reference sequence).

The chain combines TRBV9 with TRBJ1-3; TRBD1 aligns across 7 bases. Germline V gene sequence: CDR1 SGDLS, CDR2 YYNGEE. The CDR3 has 15 amino acids. V shed 0 bases, J shed 4 bases, and the junction held 4 bases outside the gene matches. The CDR3 region is CASSVEGAGGNTIYF. DNA for the CDR3: TGTGCCAGCAGCGTAGAGGGGGCAGGAGGAAACACCATATATTTT. Full variable domain (rest looked up from reference TRBV9 and TRBJ1-3): DSGVTQTPKHLITATGQRVTLRCSPRSGDLSVYWYQQSLDQGLQFLIQYYNGEERAKGNILERFSAQQFPDLHSELNLSSLELGDSALYFCASSVEGAGGNTIYFGEGSWLTVV.

The V and J genes are TRBV5-1 and TRBJ1-2; 7 nucleotides align to TRBD1. This CDR3 region has 14 residues. CDR1 and CDR2 from the germline V gene are SGHRS and YFSETQ. Trimming cost V 0 bases and J 4 bases; bases outside gene matches: 3. This CDR3 is CASSLAGTAYGYTF. DNA for the CDR3: TGCGCCAGCAGCTTGGCCGGGACAGCCTATGGCTACACCTTC.